This section outlines one T cell receptor beta chain sequence together with its context. What it binds is not known. Random hexamers were used to reverse transcribe the RNA input (about 0.5 to 1 ug). Amplification of TCR beta CDR3 used immunoSEQ multiplex PCR across 54 Vbeta and 13 Jbeta. TCRdb processed the immunoSEQ multiplex PCR reads anew with MiXCR; each CDR3 protein has one entry. The sample lists 150,000 to 200,000 distinct CDR3 sequences; 93% were seen once. This record comes from a study of CD8 T cells in Susac syndrome. Sequencing targeted TCR beta in blood CD8+ and CD4+ T cells. TEMRA cells underwent FACS enrichment and CD8+ and CD4+ T cells underwent negative isolation. Germline CDR1 is SGHTA and CDR2 is FQGNSA. V shed 8 bases and J shed 2 bases, with 8 bases lying between them. The CDR3 is 12 amino acids. Whole-study findings and limits: As the study acknowledged, the number of individuals in its TCR sequencing and HLA analysis was relatively small.

The sequencing input was CD4+ T cells from PBMCs. This receptor was obtained from a human donor in good health. V usage is TRBV7-2 and J usage is TRBJ2-3; D not certain. This CDR3 is CASSPYTDTQYF. CDR3 DNA: TGTGCCAGCTCACCCTACACAGATACGCAGTATTTT.